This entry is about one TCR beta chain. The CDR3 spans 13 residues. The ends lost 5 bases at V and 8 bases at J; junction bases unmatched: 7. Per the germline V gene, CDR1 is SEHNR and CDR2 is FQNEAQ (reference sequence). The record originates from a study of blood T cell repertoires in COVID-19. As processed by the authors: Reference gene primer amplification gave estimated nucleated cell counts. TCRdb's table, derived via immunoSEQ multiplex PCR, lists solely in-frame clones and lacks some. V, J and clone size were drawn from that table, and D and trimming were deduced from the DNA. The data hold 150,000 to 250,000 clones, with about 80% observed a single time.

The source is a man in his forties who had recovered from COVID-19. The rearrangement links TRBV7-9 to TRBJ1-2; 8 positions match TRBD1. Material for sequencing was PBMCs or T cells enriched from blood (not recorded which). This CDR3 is CASSLGTGNGYTF. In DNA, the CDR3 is TGTGCCAGCAGCCTTGGGACAGGAAACGGCTACACCTTC.